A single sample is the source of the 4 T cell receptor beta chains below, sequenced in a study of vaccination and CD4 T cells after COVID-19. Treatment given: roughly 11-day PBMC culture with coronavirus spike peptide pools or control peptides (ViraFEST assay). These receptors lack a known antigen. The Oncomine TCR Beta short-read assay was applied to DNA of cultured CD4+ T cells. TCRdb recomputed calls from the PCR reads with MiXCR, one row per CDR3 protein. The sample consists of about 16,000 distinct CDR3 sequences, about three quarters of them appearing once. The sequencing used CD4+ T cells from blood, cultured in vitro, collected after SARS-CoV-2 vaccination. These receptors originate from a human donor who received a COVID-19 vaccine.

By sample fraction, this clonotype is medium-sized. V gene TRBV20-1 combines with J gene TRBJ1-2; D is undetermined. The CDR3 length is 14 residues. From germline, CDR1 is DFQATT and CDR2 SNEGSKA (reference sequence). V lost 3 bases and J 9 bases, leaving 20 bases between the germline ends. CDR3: CSASISGSGISYTF. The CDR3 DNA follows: TGCAGTGCTAGCATCTCGGGAAGTGGGATTAGCTACACCTTC.

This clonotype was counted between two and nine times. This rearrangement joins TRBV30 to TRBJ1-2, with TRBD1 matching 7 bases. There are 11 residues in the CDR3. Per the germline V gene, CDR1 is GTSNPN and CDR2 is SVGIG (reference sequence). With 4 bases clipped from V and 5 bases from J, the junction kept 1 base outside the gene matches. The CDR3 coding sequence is TGTGCCTGGATGACAGGGTATGGCTACACCTTC. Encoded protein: CAWMTGYGYTF.

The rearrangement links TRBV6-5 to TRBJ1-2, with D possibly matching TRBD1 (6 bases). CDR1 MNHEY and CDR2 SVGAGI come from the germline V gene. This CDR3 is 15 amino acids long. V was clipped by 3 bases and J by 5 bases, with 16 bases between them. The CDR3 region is CASSYIGSGEYGYTF. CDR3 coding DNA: TGTGCCAGCAGTTATATCGGCTCAGGGGAGTATGGCTACACCTTC.

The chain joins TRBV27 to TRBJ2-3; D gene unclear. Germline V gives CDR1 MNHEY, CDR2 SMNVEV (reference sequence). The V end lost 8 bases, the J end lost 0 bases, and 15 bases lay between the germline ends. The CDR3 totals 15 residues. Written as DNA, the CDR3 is TGTGCCAGCCGCCCCCAGCGTGCTAGCACAGATACGCAGTATTTT. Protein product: CASRPQRASTDTQYF.